The source of this T cell receptor (beta chain) is a study of blood T cells in healthy people across ages. About this clonotype itself: Its antigen is unidentified. One end of the junction does not line up with germline, which may come from a read error.

PCR was performed a second time for roughly 6 to 12 cycles using a sample-barcoded 5' primer and a J-beta primer mix. A single record per CDR3 protein comes from TCRdb applying MiXCR to the 5' RACE reads. The data contain over a million distinct CDR3 sequences, 35% to 45% of them singletons. Findings of the study overall: Strong correlation was found linking TCR beta diversity to naive T cell percentage.

The CDR3 runs to 11 residues. Germline assignment: CDR1 GTSNPN and CDR2 SVGIG (reference sequence). V and J are TRBV30 and TRBJ2-1; 8 bases are a match to TRBD2. The specimen sequenced was blood. The clonotype was recovered from a woman aged 18 to 35 in good health. CDR3 residues: CAGSPGLVRFF. The CDR3 DNA reads TGTGCCGGGAGTCCGGGACTAGTGAGGTTCTTC.